This TCR beta chain was sequenced in a study of metastatic and nonmetastatic thyroid tumors. Thyroid surgery had not been preceded by any treatment in any patient. TCRdb reprocessed the PCR reads using MiXCR. This sample carries 32,000 or so clones, 15% to 20% of them seen once, and the ten largest clones take about an eighth. Germline CDR1 SGHVS, CDR2 FQNEAQ. Trimming took 0 bases from V and 4 from J; bases not matched to a gene: 5. CDR3 length: 16 amino acids. This clone was detected ten times or more. This receptor was identified in a male donor with papillary thyroid cancer or a benign thyroid nodule (not recorded which). Some clones in this sample may be carry-over from other donors' samples. The chain combines TRBV7-8 with TRBJ2-1, with 8 positions matching TRBD2. The sequenced sample consisted of blood. CDR3 sequence (DNA): TGTGCCAGCAGCTTAGCAGGAGTAGCGGGATACAATGAGCAGTTCTTC. As protein: CASSLAGVAGYNEQFF.